This record covers a single T cell receptor beta chain. Repertoires were generated with immunoSEQ multiplex PCR, while TCRdb's copy carries only in-frame clones and drops some. The table has roughly 330,000 clones, 88% seen once. The sample comes from a study of blood T cell repertoires in COVID-19. The CDR3 is 13 amino acids. V lost 3 bases and J lost 4, with 7 bases in between. Germline-derived CDR1 and CDR2 are LNHDA and SQIVND (reference sequence). This receptor was identified in a woman aged 45-60 years with active or convalescent COVID-19. The chain employs TRBV19 and TRBJ2-1; D gene ambiguous. The specimen was peripheral blood. CDR3 sequence reads: CASSIGVYNEQFF. The CDR3 DNA follows: TGTGCCAGTAGTATCGGAGTTTACAATGAGCAGTTCTTC.